This T cell receptor beta chain is from a study of T cell responses to AZD1222 COVID-19 vaccine. Study-wide results and limits: Repertoire sampling was restricted to post-peak T cell response timepoints. As reported, nearly half of all spike-specific TCRs target variant regions that are unmutated.

This CDR3 has 14 residues. In germline, CDR1 is GTSNPN, CDR2 SVGIG (reference sequence). The V end was cut by 0 bases, the J end by 4 bases, with 10 bases between. Of note for this clone: Its antigen is unidentified.

The protocol was immunoSEQ multiplex PCR, while the TCRdb copy is restricted to in-frame clones and leaves out a portion. Of just over 8,000 clones listed, roughly 88% were seen once; the top ten hold 7% to 7.5%. This chain connects TRBV30 to TRBJ2-1; D might be TRBD1 (6 bases). The sequencing here drew on peripheral blood, taken 28 days after the second AZD1222 dose. The sequence was collected from an adult who received the AZD1222 COVID-19 vaccine. The CDR3: CAWSVPDRYNEQFF. In DNA form, the CDR3 reads TGTGCCTGGAGTGTTCCGGACAGATACAATGAGCAGTTCTTC.